Below are 4 T cell receptor beta chains sequenced from a single sample in a study of blood T cell repertoires in COVID-19. Using immunoSEQ multiplex PCR, the repertoire was profiled, and TCRdb retains in-frame clones only, with some absent. The sample includes around 200,000 clones, around 83% of them seen just once. Sequenced input: peripheral blood. The receptors originated from a woman between 45 and 65 years old with acute or convalescent COVID-19.

The gene calls are TRBV5-1 and TRBJ2-1, with 8 nucleotides matching TRBD1. Germline loops: CDR1 SGHRS, CDR2 YFSETQ. This CDR3 is built from 15 residues. Losses at the gene ends were 3 bases for V and 8 bases for J; bases not matched to a gene: 10. This CDR3 reads CASSSGQGSPHEQFF. CDR3 sequence (DNA): TGCGCCAGCAGCTCCGGACAGGGAAGTCCCCATGAGCAGTTCTTC.

The gene calls are TRBV29-1 and TRBJ1-2, with 7 positions matching TRBD1. This CDR3 is built from 14 residues. Unmatched junction bases numbered 12, after V lost 3 bases and J lost 8 bases. Germline assignment: CDR1 SQVTM and CDR2 ANQGSEA. The CDR3 is CSVDPRITGAGYTF. CDR3 bases: TGCAGCGTTGATCCTCGAATAACAGGGGCAGGCTACACCTTC.

The chain employs TRBV20-1 and TRBJ1-1; possible D gene TRBD1, 5 bases. The CDR3 runs to 11 residues. V was shortened by 4 bases and J by 3 bases, with 6 bases between the two germline ends. CDR1 and CDR2 (germline): DFQATT, SNEGSKA (reference sequence). The CDR3 loop reads CSATGDTEAFF. CDR3 coding DNA: TGCAGTGCTACGGGGGACACTGAAGCTTTCTTT.

In this sample, this clone turned up a few times. V is TRBV5-8 and J is TRBJ2-3; 9 positions agree with TRBD1. Looked up from germline, CDR1 is SGHTS and CDR2 is YDEGEE. V gave up 3 bases and J gave up 1 base; unmatched junction bases: 3. The CDR3 runs 15 residues. The CDR3 nucleotides read TGTGCCAGCAGCTCCCGGGACAGGGGCACAGATACGCAGTATTTT. This encodes CASSSRDRGTDTQYF.